The 27 T cell receptor beta chains below were found in one sample sequenced in a study of chemoradiotherapy in HPV16-positive cancers. Sequenced by immunoSEQ multiplex PCR; TCRdb stores in-frame clones only, minus some. The table records about 24,000 clones, roughly 94% of them present only once. Sample collection occurred from a patient who underwent chemoradiotherapy. Receptors were obtained from a human donor with HPV-associated anogenital cancer.

The chain joins TRBV5-1 to TRBJ2-1; 9 nucleotides line up with TRBD1. Losses at the gene ends were 0 bases for V and 6 bases for J; bases not matched to a gene: 7. Germline V gene lookup returns CDR1 SGHRS and CDR2 YFSETQ. The CDR3 contains 16 residues. CDR3: CASSLAGTGISNEQFF. In DNA form, the CDR3 reads TGCGCCAGCAGCTTGGCTGGGACAGGGATCAGCAATGAGCAGTTCTTC.

The chain is built from TRBV19 and TRBJ1-2; no clear D. V dropped 5 bases and J dropped 0 bases, with 10 bases sitting between them. The CDR3 is 14 residues long. Germline V gives CDR1 LNHDA, CDR2 SQIVND (reference sequence). The CDR3 sequence is CASSESGSNYGYTF. CDR3 DNA sequence: TGTGCCAGTAGTGAGTCAGGTTCTAACTATGGCTACACCTTC.

This clone has just one count. This chain connects TRBV2 to TRBJ2-3; D remains ambiguous. The germline CDR1 and CDR2 sequences are SNHLY and FYNNEI. V dropped 4 bases and J dropped 2 bases, with 10 bases sitting between them. The CDR3 consists of 14 residues. Here the CDR3 DNA reads TGTGCCAGCAGTGTCATCTTAGACACAGATACGCAGTATTTT. This gives the protein CASSVILDTDTQYF.

This rearrangement joins TRBV6-6 to TRBJ2-1, with 8 bases aligning to TRBD2. This CDR3 is built from 13 residues. Germline lookup yields CDR1 MNHNY and CDR2 SVGAGI (reference sequence). Trimming removed 6 bases from V and 12 bases from J; junction bases left unmatched: 10. Here the CDR3 reads CASSTAAREGQFF. CDR3 coding DNA: TGTGCCAGCAGCACAGCGGCCCGGGAGGGGCAGTTCTTC.

The J gene is TRBJ1-5, the V gene TRBV27; no clear D gene. The CDR3 runs 15 residues. Trimming pared 4 bases from V and 2 bases from J, leaving 12 bases between. Germline V gene sequence: CDR1 MNHEY, CDR2 SMNVEV (reference sequence). The CDR3 DNA sequence: TGTGCCAGCAGTTCCCTCCACACGGGCAATCAGCCCCAGCATTTT. It yields the protein CASSSLHTGNQPQHF.

This clone was counted once. This chain uses TRBV28 with TRBJ1-4; possible D gene TRBD1, 5 bases. This CDR3 contains 14 residues. Germline values: CDR1 MDHEN, CDR2 SYDVKM. The V end lost 5 bases, the J end lost 5 bases, and 12 bases lay between the germline ends. The CDR3 nucleotides read TGTGCCAGCAGTCCAGGGTCCTTAAATGAAAAACTGTTTTTT. Its protein is CASSPGSLNEKLFF.

This chain uses TRBV7-3 with TRBJ2-2; tentatively, D is TRBD1 (6 bases). V was shortened by 4 bases and J by 8 bases, with 11 bases between the two germline ends. Germline V CDR1 and CDR2: SGHTA, FQGTGA. This CDR3 contains 13 residues. The CDR3 loop reads CASSSTGKGELFF. The DNA for the CDR3 is TGTGCCAGCAGCTCTACAGGGAAAGGGGAGCTGTTTTTT.

This clone has more than one count but fewer than ten. The chain combines TRBV5-1 with TRBJ1-2; TRBD1 might be the D (5 bases). Trimming took 4 bases from V and 2 from J, leaving 12 bases between them. From germline, CDR1 is SGHRS and CDR2 YFSETQ. The CDR3 is made up of 14 amino acids. The CDR3 DNA reads TGCGCCAGCAGCCCCGGGGGGGGAAACTATGGCTACACCTTC. Translating gives CASSPGGGNYGYTF.

The gene calls are TRBV6-1 and TRBJ1-1; 7 positions agree with TRBD1. The trim removed 6 bases at V and 1 base at J, leaving 2 bases unmatched. The CDR3 spans 13 residues. Germline CDR1 and CDR2: MNHNS and SASEGT. The CDR3 coding sequence is TGTGCCAGCAGCGGGACAGCGAACACTGAAGCTTTCTTT. This encodes CASSGTANTEAFF.

DNA for the CDR3: TGCGCCAGCAGCTTGGCCGGTCAGGGGAACACTGAAGCTTTCTTT. This translates into CASSLAGQGNTEAFF. The rearrangement joins TRBV5-1 to TRBJ1-1; D may be TRBD1 (5 bases). Germline assignment: CDR1 SGHRS and CDR2 YFSETQ. V lost 0 bases and J lost 1, with 10 bases in between. This CDR3 is built from 15 residues.

The V call is TRBV18, the J call TRBJ1-5; 8 bases match TRBD1. CDR1 is KGHSH and CDR2 is LQKENI in the germline V gene. Trimming at V came to 6 bases and at J to 6 bases, leaving 7 bases not matched to a gene. The CDR3 runs 14 residues. The CDR3 nucleotides are TGTGCCAGCTCCTGGGACAGGCAGGGTCAGCCCCAGCATTTT. It specifies CASSWDRQGQPQHF.

J is TRBJ2-2 and V is TRBV11-3, with 8 bases that match TRBD2. After removal of 3 bases from V and 3 bases from J, the junction contained 6 bases not matched to a gene. Germline CDR1 and CDR2: SGHNT and YENEEA. The CDR3 loop spans 16 amino acids. DNA of the CDR3: TGTGCCAGCAGCTTTGGGCGGGGGGCCTACACCGGGGAGCTGTTTTTT. It specifies CASSFGRGAYTGELFF.

V and J are TRBV30 and TRBJ2-7, with TRBD1 matching over 9 bases. Germline V lookup: CDR1 GTSNPN, CDR2 SVGIG (reference sequence). The CDR3 has 14 amino acids. V was pared by 2 bases and J by 5 bases, with 7 bases of the junction left unmatched. CDR3 region: CAWSFGQGFNEQYF. Written as DNA, the CDR3 is TGTGCCTGGAGTTTCGGACAGGGGTTCAACGAGCAGTACTTC.

This CDR3 is CAISRDRDQPQHF. As DNA, the CDR3 is TGTGCCATCAGCCGGGACAGGGATCAGCCCCAGCATTTT. This sequence joins TRBV10-3 and TRBJ1-5, with TRBD1 identical over 9 bases. Germline trimming cut 6 bases from V and 5 bases from J; bases unmatched to any gene: 2. Germline CDR1 ENHRY, CDR2 SYGVKD. This CDR3 is built from 13 residues.

CDR3 nucleotides: TGTGCCAGCAGTGTGAGGGGGAACACCGGGGAGCTGTTTTTT. Its translation is CASSVRGNTGELFF. The J gene is TRBJ2-2, the V gene TRBV2; D could derive from TRBD1 or TRBD2 (5 bases each). The CDR3 sequence is 14 residues long. Germline V lookup: CDR1 SNHLY, CDR2 FYNNEI. The V and J ends lost 4 bases and 1 base respectively, with 7 bases between them.

This chain joins TRBV6-1 and TRBJ1-2; tentatively, D is TRBD1 (5 bases). V lost 0 bases and J 3 bases, leaving 5 bases between the germline ends. The length of the CDR3 is 13 residues. The germline CDR1 and CDR2 sequences are MNHNS and SASEGT. The CDR3 DNA follows: TGTGCCAGCAGTGAAGCCAGGGACTATGGCTACACCTTC. This sequence encodes CASSEARDYGYTF.

V usage is TRBV28 and J usage is TRBJ1-4; TRBD1 aligns across 7 bases. From germline, CDR1 is MDHEN and CDR2 SYDVKM. The CDR3 has 14 amino acids. J was trimmed by 7 bases and V by 7 bases; bases with no gene match: 9. CDR3 residues: CASITGVGSEKLFF. CDR3 DNA: TGTGCCAGCATTACAGGGGTCGGGAGTGAAAAACTGTTTTTT.

The rearrangement uses TRBV27 and TRBJ1-2; D perhaps matches TRBD1 (5 bases). The germline V gene encodes CDR1 MNHEY and CDR2 SMNVEV (reference sequence). CDR3 length: 13 amino acids. V was clipped by 4 bases and J by 5 bases, with 11 bases between them. The chain's CDR3 is CASSSREGYGYTF. CDR3 bases: TGTGCCAGCAGTTCCAGGGAAGGATATGGCTACACCTTC.

Of note for this clone: Relative to the germline gene, one junction end is altered; a read error may explain this. The V gene is TRBV5-4, the J gene TRBJ1-6; 7 positions match TRBD1. The CDR3 is 17 residues long. Looked up from germline, CDR1 is SGHNT and CDR2 is YYREEE (reference sequence). Here the CDR3 reads CASTLAGGDSYNSPLHF. The CDR3 nucleotides read TGTGCCAGCACCTTGGCCGGCGGGGACAGCTATAATTCACCCCTCCACTTT.

V and J are TRBV11-3 and TRBJ2-2; D unresolved. CDR3 length: 12 residues. The ends were cut back, 1 base at V and 8 bases at J, with 5 bases in the middle. Per the germline V gene, CDR1 is SGHNT and CDR2 is YENEEA. The chain's CDR3 is CASSLGEGELFF. The CDR3 nucleotides read TGTGCCAGCAGCTTAGGGGAAGGGGAGCTGTTTTTT. Full variable domain (outside the CDR3, taken from reference TRBV11-3 and TRBJ2-2): EAGVVQSPRYKIIEKKQPVAFWCNPISGHNTLYWYLQNLGQGPELLIRYENEEAVDDSQLPKDRFSAERLKGVDSTLKIQPAELGDSAVYLCASSLGEGELFFGEGSRLTVL.

The DNA for the CDR3 is TGTGCCACCAGCAGGGAGGGACGGACCGCCTACGAGCAGTACTTC. As protein: CATSREGRTAYEQYF. The V call is TRBV15, the J call TRBJ2-7; possibly TRBD2 for D (6 bases). The CDR3 has 15 amino acids. Deletions cut 3 bases from V and 2 bases from J, with 14 bases between. CDR1 LNHNV and CDR2 YYDKDF come from the germline V gene (reference sequence).

The chain joins TRBV18 to TRBJ1-2; no definite D call. The germline V gene encodes CDR1 KGHSH and CDR2 LQKENI. CDR3 size: 13 residues. Deletions cut 8 bases from V and 0 bases from J, with 10 bases between. In DNA form, the CDR3 reads TGTGCCAGCCGCCGCAATCCTAACTATGGCTACACCTTC. This encodes CASRRNPNYGYTF.

The chain employs TRBV7-2 and TRBJ1-5; unclear D gene. The ends were cut back, 2 bases at V and 7 bases at J, with 12 bases in the middle. CDR1 is SGHTA, CDR2 FQGNSA, per germline. The CDR3 covers 14 residues. CDR3 loop: CASSLMGIDQPQHF. The CDR3 DNA reads TGTGCCAGCAGCTTAATGGGAATTGACCAGCCCCAGCATTTT. The entire variable domain, with the rest obtained from reference TRBV7-2 and TRBJ1-5, is as follows: GAGVSQSPSNKVTEKGKDVELRCDPISGHTALYWYRQSLGQGLEFLIYFQGNSAPDKSGLPSDRFSAERTGGSVSTLTIQRTQQEDSAVYLCASSLMGIDQPQHFGDGTRLSIL.

The chain recombines TRBV28 with TRBJ1-2; 7 positions match TRBD1. V was clipped by 7 bases and J by 5 bases; unmatched bases: 10. Germline V CDR1 and CDR2: MDHEN, SYDVKM. This CDR3 comprises 14 residues. The CDR3 sequence is CASKSGTAPYGYTF. For the CDR3, the DNA is TGTGCCAGCAAATCCGGGACAGCGCCTTATGGCTACACCTTC.

The chain joins TRBV5-6 to TRBJ2-7, with 11 bases matching TRBD1. The V gene's germline CDR1 is SGHDT and CDR2 YYEEEE. This CDR3 comprises 15 residues. With V trimmed by 3 bases and J by 4 bases, 6 bases remained unmatched. Here the CDR3 reads CASSSSGTGGYEQYF. In DNA, the CDR3 is TGTGCCAGCAGCTCGTCGGGGACAGGGGGTTACGAGCAGTACTTC. Supplemented by reference TRBV5-6 and TRBJ2-7, the full variable domain reads DAGVTQSPTHLIKTRGQQVTLRCSPKSGHDTVSWYQQALGQGPQFIFQYYEEEERQRGNFPDRFSGHQFPNYSSELNVNALLLGDSALYLCASSSSGTGGYEQYFGPGTRLTVT.

This chain connects TRBV2 to TRBJ1-1; no clear D gene. V lost 11 bases to trimming and J lost 7 bases, with 20 bases between them. This CDR3 spans 13 amino acids. CDR1 and CDR2 (germline): SNHLY, FYNNEI. The CDR3 DNA reads as TGTGCCTCAGAAGGGCTCTCTACGGGTGAAGCTTTCTTT. Translation gives CASEGLSTGEAFF.

This chain joins TRBV7-9 and TRBJ2-7, with D hard to call. Trimming took 0 bases from V and 8 from J, leaving 8 bases between them. This CDR3 has 12 amino acids. Germline loops: CDR1 SEHNR, CDR2 FQNEAQ (reference sequence). CDR3 nucleotides: TGTGCCAGCAGCTTAGCTCTAAACCAGCAGTACTTC. Its protein is CASSLALNQQYF.